A selection of T cell receptor beta chains follows, all from one sample in a study of OX40 agonist ivuxolimab in advanced cancers. Generated by immunoSEQ multiplex PCR, the TCRdb table keeps only in-frame clones and is missing some. The repertoire holds fewer than 80,000 clones, with approximately 83% as singletons. This sample comprised CD4+ or CD8+ T cells sorted from blood, obtained in a trial of the OX40 agonist ivuxolimab. These receptors all come from an adult with an advanced solid tumor such as melanoma, head and neck, liver or kidney cancer. CDR3s include the opening cysteine and the closing phenylalanine or tryptophan. Fields, in order: J gene, V gene, clone size, D gene, CDR3 protein, CDR3 DNA. A D gene is named only where the DNA matches it firmly. Rows give clone size only sometimes, using once, few, many, or a class for an expanded clone.

J gene: TRBJ2-7
V gene: TRBV5-1
clone size: -
D gene: -
CDR3 protein: CASSFDPGAMPYEQYF
CDR3 DNA: TGCGCCAGCAGCTTCGACCCCGGGGCCATGCCCTACGAGCAGTACTTC

J gene: TRBJ2-3
V gene: TRBV6-6
clone size: -
D gene: TRBD1
CDR3 protein: CASRKTGTGVTDTQYF
CDR3 DNA: TGTGCCAGCAGGAAGACCGGGACAGGGGTGACAGATACGCAGTATTTT

J gene: TRBJ2-7
V gene: TRBV13
clone size: -
D gene: -
CDR3 protein: CASSHNAGAREQYF
CDR3 DNA: TGTGCCAGCAGCCACAATGCAGGGGCGAGGGAGCAGTACTTC

J gene: TRBJ2-1
V gene: TRBV6-6
clone size: -
D gene: TRBD1
CDR3 protein: CASSYSTGGAYNEQFF
CDR3 DNA: TGTGCCAGCAGTTACTCGACAGGGGGCGCTTACAATGAGCAGTTCTTC

J gene: TRBJ1-1
V gene: TRBV5-1
clone size: -
D gene: -
CDR3 protein: CASRSTLNTEAFF
CDR3 DNA: TGCGCCAGCAGATCGACACTAAACACTGAAGCTTTCTTT

J gene: TRBJ2-1
V gene: TRBV9
clone size: -
D gene: TRBD2
CDR3 protein: CASSPPAGGFNEQFF
CDR3 DNA: TGTGCCAGCAGCCCCCCGGCGGGAGGGTTCAATGAGCAGTTCTTC

J gene: TRBJ2-1
V gene: TRBV4-1
clone size: -
D gene: -
CDR3 protein: CASSQDLRFYNEQFF
CDR3 DNA: TGCGCCAGCAGCCAAGATCTTAGGTTCTACAATGAGCAGTTCTTC

J gene: TRBJ1-5
V gene: TRBV9
clone size: -
D gene: TRBD1
CDR3 protein: CASSQGGQNRQPQHF
CDR3 DNA: TGTGCCAGCAGCCAAGGGGGACAGAACCGGCAGCCCCAGCATTTT

J gene: TRBJ2-7
V gene: TRBV6-5
clone size: -
D gene: TRBD1
CDR3 protein: CASRTGTGFFYEQYF
CDR3 DNA: TGTGCCAGCCGGACCGGGACAGGGTTCTTCTACGAGCAGTACTTC

J gene: TRBJ1-2
V gene: TRBV21-1
clone size: once
D gene: -
CDR3 protein: CASSKRGPFRDTGYTF
CDR3 DNA: TGTGCCAGCAGCAAAAGAGGGCCCTTCCGGGACACAGGCTACACCTTC

J gene: TRBJ2-7
V gene: TRBV5-1
clone size: once
D gene: -
CDR3 protein: CASSLGGSTSYEQYF
CDR3 DNA: TGCGCCAGCAGCTTGGGAGGTTCGACCTCCTACGAGCAGTACTTC

J gene: TRBJ2-1
V gene: TRBV11-2
clone size: -
D gene: -
CDR3 protein: CASSSPMGYRGENEQFF
CDR3 DNA: TGTGCCAGCAGCTCCCCGATGGGCTACCGGGGTGAAAATGAGCAGTTCTTC

J gene: TRBJ2-5
V gene: TRBV7-9
clone size: -
D gene: TRBD1
CDR3 protein: CASSRDRAQETQYF
CDR3 DNA: TGTGCCAGCAGCCGCGACAGGGCCCAAGAGACCCAGTACTTC